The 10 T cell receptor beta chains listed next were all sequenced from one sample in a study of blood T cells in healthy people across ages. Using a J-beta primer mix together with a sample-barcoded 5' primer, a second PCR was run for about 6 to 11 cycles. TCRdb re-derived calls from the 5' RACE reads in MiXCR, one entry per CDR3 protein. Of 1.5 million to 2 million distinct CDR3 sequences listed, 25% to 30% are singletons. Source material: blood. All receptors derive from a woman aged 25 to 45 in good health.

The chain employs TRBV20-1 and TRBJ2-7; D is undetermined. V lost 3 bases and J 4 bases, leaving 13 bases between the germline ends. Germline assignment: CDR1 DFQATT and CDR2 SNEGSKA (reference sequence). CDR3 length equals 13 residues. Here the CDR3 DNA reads TGCAGTGCTAGCCCGTCGGAGAGGTACGAGCAGTACTTC. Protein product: CSASPSERYEQYF.

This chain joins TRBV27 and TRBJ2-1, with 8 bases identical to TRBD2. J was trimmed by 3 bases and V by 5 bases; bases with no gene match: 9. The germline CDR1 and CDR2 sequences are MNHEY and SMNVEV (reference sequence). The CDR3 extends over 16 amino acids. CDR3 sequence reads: CASSPIAGPHYNEQFF. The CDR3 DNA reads TGTGCCAGCAGTCCCATAGCGGGGCCTCACTACAATGAGCAGTTCTTC.

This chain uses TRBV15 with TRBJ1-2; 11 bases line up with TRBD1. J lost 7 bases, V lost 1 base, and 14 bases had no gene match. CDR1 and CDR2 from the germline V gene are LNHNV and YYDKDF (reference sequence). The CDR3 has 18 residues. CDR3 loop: CATSRVVGQGAPIVGYTF. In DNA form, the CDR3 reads TGTGCCACCAGCAGAGTAGTAGGACAGGGGGCCCCGATTGTTGGCTACACCTTC. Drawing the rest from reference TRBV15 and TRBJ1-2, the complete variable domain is DAMVIQNPRYQVTQFGKPVTLSCSQTLNHNVMYWYQQKSSQAPKLLFHYYDKDFNNEADTPDNFQSRRPNTSFCFLDIRSPGLGDTAMYLCATSRVVGQGAPIVGYTFGSGTRLTVV.

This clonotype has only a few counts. The CDR3 is CASSRAVLIDTQYF. For the CDR3, the DNA is TGTGCCAGCAGCAGGGCCGTACTAATAGATACGCAGTATTTT. This chain links TRBV7-9 with TRBJ2-3, with D uncertain. Trimming shortened V by 5 bases and J by 5 bases, and 14 bases separated the two germline ends. CDR1 SEHNR and CDR2 FQNEAQ come from the germline V gene (reference sequence). CDR3 length: 14 amino acids.

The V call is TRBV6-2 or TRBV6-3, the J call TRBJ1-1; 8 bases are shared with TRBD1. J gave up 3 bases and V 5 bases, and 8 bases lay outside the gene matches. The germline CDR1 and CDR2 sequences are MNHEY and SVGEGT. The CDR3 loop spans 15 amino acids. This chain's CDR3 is CASSDQTGADTEAFF. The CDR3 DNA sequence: TGTGCCAGCAGTGACCAGACAGGGGCAGACACTGAAGCTTTCTTT.

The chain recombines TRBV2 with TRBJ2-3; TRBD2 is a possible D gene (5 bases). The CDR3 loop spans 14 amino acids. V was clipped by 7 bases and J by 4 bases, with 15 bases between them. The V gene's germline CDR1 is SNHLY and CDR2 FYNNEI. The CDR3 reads CASNTGLFSDTQYF. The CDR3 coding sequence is TGTGCCAGCAATACCGGACTCTTCTCAGATACGCAGTATTTT.

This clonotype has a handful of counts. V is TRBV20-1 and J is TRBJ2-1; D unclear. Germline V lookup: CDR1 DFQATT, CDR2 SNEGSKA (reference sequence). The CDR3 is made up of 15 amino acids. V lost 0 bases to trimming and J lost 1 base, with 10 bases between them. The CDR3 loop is CSARDRMRSYNEQFF. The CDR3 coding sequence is TGCAGTGCTAGAGATAGGATGAGGTCCTACAATGAGCAGTTCTTC.

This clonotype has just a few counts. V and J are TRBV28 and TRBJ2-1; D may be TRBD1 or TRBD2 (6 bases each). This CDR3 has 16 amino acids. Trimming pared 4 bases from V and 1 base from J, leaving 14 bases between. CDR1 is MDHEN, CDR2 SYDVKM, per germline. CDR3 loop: CASSYRGHLSYNEQFF. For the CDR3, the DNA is TGTGCCAGCAGTTACCGGGGGCACCTATCCTACAATGAGCAGTTCTTC.

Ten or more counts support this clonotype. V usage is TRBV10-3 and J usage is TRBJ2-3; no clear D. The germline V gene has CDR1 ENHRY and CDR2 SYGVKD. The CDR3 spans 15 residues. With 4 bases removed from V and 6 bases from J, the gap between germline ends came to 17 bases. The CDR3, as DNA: TGTGCCATCAGTGCAAAGAGTGACCCCCAGGATACGCAGTATTTT. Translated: CAISAKSDPQDTQYF.

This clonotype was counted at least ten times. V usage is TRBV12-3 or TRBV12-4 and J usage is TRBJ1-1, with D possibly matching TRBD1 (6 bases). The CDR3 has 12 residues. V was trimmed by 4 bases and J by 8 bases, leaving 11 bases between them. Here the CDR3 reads CASSSRDREAFF. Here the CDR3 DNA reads TGTGCCAGCAGTTCTCGAGACAGGGAAGCTTTCTTT.